Included here is one T cell receptor (beta chain) sequence, with context. The source of the sample is a study of blood T cell repertoires in COVID-19. This table comes from immunoSEQ multiplex PCR, and its TCRdb copy is limited to in-frame clones, with some not included. The profile covers approximately 76,000 clones, with more than 75% appearing a single time and around 9% taken by the ten largest. The germline V and J ends were trimmed by 5 bases and 0 bases, with 12 bases remaining between them. Germline V gene data show CDR1 as SGHRS and CDR2 as YFSETQ. The CDR3 loop spans 16 amino acids. The V call is TRBV5-1, the J call TRBJ1-6; D is unclear. The origin of this receptor is a human donor in a cohort sampled during active COVID-19. What was sequenced was peripheral blood. This CDR3 is CASSLEGYSYNSPLHF. The CDR3 region has the DNA TGCGCCAGCAGTCTGGAGGGATACTCCTATAATTCACCCCTCCACTTT.